This T cell receptor (beta chain) appears in the sequencing data of a study of identical twins. Germline V gene sequence: CDR1 SGHRS, CDR2 YFSETQ. Trimming removed 1 base at V and 9 bases at J, with 14 bases between. This CDR3 is 14 amino acids long. TCRdb itself ran the 5' RACE reads through MiXCR, one entry per CDR3 protein. The sample has about 1.7 million distinct CDR3 sequences, about 30% seen once. Sequenced sample: cord blood. V gene TRBV5-1 combines with J gene TRBJ2-4; tentative D call: TRBD2 (5 bases). The receptor's source is a newborn girl in good health. Here the CDR3 reads CASSLLAGEGIQYF. The DNA for the CDR3 is TGCGCCAGCAGCTTGCTAGCAGGAGAAGGCATTCAGTACTTC.